This T cell receptor (beta chain) was captured in a study of vaccination and CD4 T cells after COVID-19. Across the study: Typically, post-vaccine samples were obtained a median about 79 days after dose two, within a range of 14 to 241. Study-wide results and caveats: Only post-vaccination samples contained a median approximately 86% of the reactive clones in convalescent patients.

From germline, CDR1 is MNHEY and CDR2 SVGEGT. The CDR3 is made up of 17 amino acids. V dropped 6 bases and J dropped 0 bases, with 18 bases sitting between them. TCRdb ran MiXCR on the PCR reads and lists one entry per CDR3 protein. This sample carries around 20,000 distinct CDR3 sequences, approximately 57% of them seen once, and the ten largest clones take just under 1%. Turning to this clonotype: Its target is unknown.

The chain has TRBV6-2 or TRBV6-3 and TRBJ1-5; D is possibly TRBD1 (5 bases). The sequences come from CD4+ T cells from blood, collected before SARS-CoV-2 vaccination. The receptor was isolated from a human donor who had recovered from COVID-19. The CDR3 loop reads CASSRWDFSNSNQPQHF. CDR3 nucleotide sequence: TGTGCCAGCAGCCGATGGGACTTTAGTAATAGCAATCAGCCCCAGCATTTT.